This TCR beta chain is drawn from a study of CD4 T cells in relation to SARS-CoV-2 and coronaviruses. Study-wide context: Crossreactive spike epitopes shared across donors were mapped to their HLA restriction.

The length of the CDR3 is 18 residues. V shed 2 bases and J 7 bases; nucleotides not matched to a gene: 13. CDR1 is GTSNPN and CDR2 is SVGIG in the germline V gene (reference sequence). Study outcomes and limitations: Crossreactive clones expanded significantly less to SARS-CoV-2 than monoreactive clones. Crossreactivity was assessed only for spike protein, not other viral proteins.

About this clone itself: Its antigen is unknown.

The assay was immunoSEQ multiplex PCR, and TCRdb's table has in-frame clones only and misses some. The sample records tens of thousands of clones, 80% to 90% being singletons. This TCR was recovered from an adult with COVID-19. The chain combines TRBV30 with TRBJ2-1; 14 nucleotides match TRBD2. What was sequenced was memory CD4+ T cells from PBMCs. The CDR3 DNA reads TGTGCCTGGAGTCCCGGGACTAGCGGGAGTTTCGAAAGGAATGAGCAGTTCTTC. This encodes CAWSPGTSGSFERNEQFF. Combining the CDR3 with reference TRBV30 and TRBJ2-1 gives the whole variable domain SQTIHQWPATLVQPVGSPLSLECTVEGTSNPNLYWYRQAAGRGLQLLFYSVGIGQISSEVPQNLSASRPQDRQFILSSKKLLLSDSGFYLCAWSPGTSGSFERNEQFFGPGTRLTVL.